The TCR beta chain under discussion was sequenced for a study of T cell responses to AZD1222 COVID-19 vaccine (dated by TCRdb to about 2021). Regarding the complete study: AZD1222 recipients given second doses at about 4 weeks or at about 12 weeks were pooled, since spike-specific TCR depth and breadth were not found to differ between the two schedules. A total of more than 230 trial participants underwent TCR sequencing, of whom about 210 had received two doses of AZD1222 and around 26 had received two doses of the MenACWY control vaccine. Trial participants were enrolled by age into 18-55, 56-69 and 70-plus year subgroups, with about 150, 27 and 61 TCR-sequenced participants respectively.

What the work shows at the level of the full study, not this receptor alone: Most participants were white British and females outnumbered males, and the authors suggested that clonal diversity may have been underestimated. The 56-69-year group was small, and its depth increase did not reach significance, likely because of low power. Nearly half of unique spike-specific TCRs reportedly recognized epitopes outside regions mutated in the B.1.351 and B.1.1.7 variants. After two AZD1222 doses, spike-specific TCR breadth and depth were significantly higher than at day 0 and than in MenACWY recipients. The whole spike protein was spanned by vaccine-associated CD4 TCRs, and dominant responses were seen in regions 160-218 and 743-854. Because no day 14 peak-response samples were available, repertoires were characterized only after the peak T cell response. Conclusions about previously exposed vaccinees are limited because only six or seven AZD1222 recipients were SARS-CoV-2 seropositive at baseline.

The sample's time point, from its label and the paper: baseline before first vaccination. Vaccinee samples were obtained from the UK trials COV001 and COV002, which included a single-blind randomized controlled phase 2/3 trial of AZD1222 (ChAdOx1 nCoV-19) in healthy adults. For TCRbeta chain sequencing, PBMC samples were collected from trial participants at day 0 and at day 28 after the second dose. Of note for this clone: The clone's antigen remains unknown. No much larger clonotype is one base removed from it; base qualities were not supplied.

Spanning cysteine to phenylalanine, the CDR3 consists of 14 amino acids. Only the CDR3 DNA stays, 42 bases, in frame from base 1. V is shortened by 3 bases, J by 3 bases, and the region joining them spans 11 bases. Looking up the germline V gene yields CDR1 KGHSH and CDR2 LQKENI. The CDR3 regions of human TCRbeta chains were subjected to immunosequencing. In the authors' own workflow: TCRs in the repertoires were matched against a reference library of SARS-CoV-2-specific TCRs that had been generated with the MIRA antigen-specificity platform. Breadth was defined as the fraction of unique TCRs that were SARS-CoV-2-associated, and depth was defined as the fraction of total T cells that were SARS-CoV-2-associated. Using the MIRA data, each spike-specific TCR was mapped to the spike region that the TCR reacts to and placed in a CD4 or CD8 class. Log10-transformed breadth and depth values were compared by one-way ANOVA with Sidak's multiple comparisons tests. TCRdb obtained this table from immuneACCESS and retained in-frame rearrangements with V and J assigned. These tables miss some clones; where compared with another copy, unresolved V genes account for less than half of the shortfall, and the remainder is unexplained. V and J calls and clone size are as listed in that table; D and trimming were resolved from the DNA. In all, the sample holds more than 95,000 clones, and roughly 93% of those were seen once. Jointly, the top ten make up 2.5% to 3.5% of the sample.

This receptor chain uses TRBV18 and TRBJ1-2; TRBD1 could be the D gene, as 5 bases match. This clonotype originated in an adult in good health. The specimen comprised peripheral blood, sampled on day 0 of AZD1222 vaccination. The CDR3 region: CASSPSPGDYGYTF. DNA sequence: TGTGCCAGCTCACCGAGCCCGGGGGACTATGGCTACACCTTC.